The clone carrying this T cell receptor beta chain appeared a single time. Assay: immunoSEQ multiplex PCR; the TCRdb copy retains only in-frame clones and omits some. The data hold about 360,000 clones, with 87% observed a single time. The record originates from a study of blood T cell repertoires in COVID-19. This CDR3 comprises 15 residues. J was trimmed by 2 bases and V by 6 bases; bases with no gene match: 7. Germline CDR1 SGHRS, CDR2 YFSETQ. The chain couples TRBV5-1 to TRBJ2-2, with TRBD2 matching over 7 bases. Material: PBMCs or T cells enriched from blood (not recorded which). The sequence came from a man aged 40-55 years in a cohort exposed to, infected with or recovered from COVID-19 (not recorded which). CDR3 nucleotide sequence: TGCGCCAGCACCGTGACTAGCCCTAACACCGGGGAGCTGTTTTTT. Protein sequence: CASTVTSPNTGELFF.